What follows are 13 T cell receptor beta chains derived from one specimen sequenced in a study of blood T cell repertoires in COVID-19. Some clones are missing from TCRdb's copy, which holds only in-frame ones; the method was immunoSEQ multiplex PCR. The profile shows about 120,000 clones, about 80% of them singletons. The specimen was peripheral blood. The receptor source for this set is a man aged 65 to 85 with active or convalescent COVID-19.

V usage is TRBV7-9 and J usage is TRBJ1-3; 9 bases are a match to TRBD1. V gave up 5 bases and J gave up 0 bases; unmatched junction bases: 8. Germline V gene data show CDR1 as SEHNR and CDR2 as FQNEAQ (reference sequence). CDR3 length: 17 amino acids. The DNA for the CDR3 is TGTGCCAGCAGCATAGGGACAGGGCACTTCTCTGGAAACACCATATATTTT. Translated, it gives CASSIGTGHFSGNTIYF.

This chain joins TRBV10-3 and TRBJ2-7; 7 nucleotides match TRBD1. The CDR3 consists of 14 residues. The V gene's germline CDR1 is ENHRY and CDR2 SYGVKD. After removal of 6 bases from V and 4 bases from J, the junction contained 9 bases not matched to a gene. The CDR3 region is CAIRSDRENYEQYF. The CDR3 DNA sequence: TGTGCCATCAGATCAGACAGGGAGAATTACGAGCAGTACTTC.

The J gene is TRBJ1-4, the V gene TRBV28; TRBD1 matches 9 bases. V shed 6 bases, J shed 4 bases, and the junction held 6 bases outside the gene matches. The germline gives CDR1 MDHEN, CDR2 SYDVKM. The CDR3 is 15 amino acids. DNA for the CDR3: TGTGCCAGCAGAAAACAGGGGGCGGGTAATGAAAAACTGTTTTTT. It encodes CASRKQGAGNEKLFF.

CDR3 amino acids: CASSSVGTSGREETQYF. The DNA of the CDR3 is TGTGCCAGCAGCTCGGTGGGGACTAGCGGGAGAGAAGAGACCCAGTACTTC. This chain uses TRBV5-6 with TRBJ2-5; 14 positions agree with TRBD2. Germline CDR1 is SGHDT and CDR2 is YYEEEE. V shed 3 bases and J 3 bases; nucleotides not matched to a gene: 7. CDR3 length: 17 amino acids.

The gene calls are TRBV20-1 and TRBJ2-7, with D hard to call. Germline values: CDR1 DFQATT, CDR2 SNEGSKA (reference sequence). This CDR3 spans 11 amino acids. Trimming shortened V by 5 bases and J by 0 bases, and 5 bases separated the two germline ends. The CDR3 bases are TGCAGTGCTTCTAACTCCTACGAGCAGTACTTC. Amino acids: CSASNSYEQYF.

The chain joins TRBV5-1 to TRBJ1-2; 7 bases map to TRBD1. The CDR3 covers 14 residues. Germline-derived CDR1 and CDR2 are SGHRS and YFSETQ. The ends lost 4 bases at V and 2 bases at J; junction bases unmatched: 5. The CDR3 sequence is CASSLPGQNYGYTF. CDR3 DNA sequence: TGCGCCAGCAGCCTACCGGGACAGAACTATGGCTACACCTTC.

This chain links TRBV6-5 with TRBJ1-5; unclear D gene. V was pared by 7 bases and J by 0 bases, with 13 bases between. Germline V CDR1 and CDR2: MNHEY, SVGAGI. The CDR3 has 15 residues. The CDR3 sequence is CASNRHPNSNQPQHF. CDR3 in DNA: TGTGCCAGCAACAGACATCCCAATAGCAATCAGCCCCAGCATTTT.

The chain joins TRBV6-5 to TRBJ1-2; D possibly corresponds to TRBD1 (5 bases). The germline V gene has CDR1 MNHEY and CDR2 SVGAGI. Trimming took 8 bases from V and 2 from J, leaving 12 bases between them. This CDR3 contains 13 residues. CDR3 loop: CASAVRGNYGYTF. As DNA, the CDR3 is TGTGCCAGCGCCGTACGGGGGAACTATGGCTACACCTTC.

This clone has more than one count but fewer than ten. Germline and junction disagree at one end, which may indicate a read error. V and J are TRBV27 and TRBJ2-2, with D tentatively TRBD1 (6 bases). CDR3 length: 14 residues. Germline-derived CDR1 and CDR2 are MNHEY and SMNVEV (reference sequence). The CDR3: CASTSLGGCRGAVF. CDR3 nucleotide sequence: TGTGCCAGCACCTCTCTTGGGGGCTGCCGGGGAGCTGTTTTT.

This chain links TRBV3-1 (or the pseudogene TRBV3-2) with TRBJ1-6, with D uncertain. Trimming shortened V by 6 bases and J by 6 bases, and 12 bases separated the two germline ends. Looked up from germline, CDR1 is LGHDT and CDR2 is YNNKEL (reference sequence). The CDR3 is made up of 14 amino acids. The CDR3, as DNA: TGTGCCAGCAGTCCCGAACACCGTAATTCACCCCTCCACTTT. This codes for CASSPEHRNSPLHF.

This chain joins TRBV6-1 and TRBJ2-7, with D possibly being TRBD1 (6 bases). Germline lookup yields CDR1 MNHNS and CDR2 SASEGT. The CDR3 consists of 15 residues. The V end lost 8 bases, the J end lost 4 bases, and 21 bases lay between the germline ends. CDR3: CASGRSTGLGYEQYF. The DNA for the CDR3 is TGTGCCAGCGGGCGATCAACAGGGCTAGGATACGAGCAGTACTTC.

The chain uses TRBV27 and TRBJ1-2, with D uncertain. The CDR3 has 14 amino acids. Trimming left V 7 bases short and J 3 bases short, with 15 bases between. Germline-derived CDR1 and CDR2 are MNHEY and SMNVEV (reference sequence). The CDR3 here is CASKSRASYYGYTF. Written as DNA, the CDR3 is TGTGCCAGCAAGAGTCGAGCCTCTTACTATGGCTACACCTTC.

A few counts support this clone. The gene calls are TRBV12-3 or TRBV12-4 and TRBJ1-1; 7 nucleotides line up with TRBD1. V shed 2 bases and J 10 bases; nucleotides not matched to a gene: 7. This CDR3 spans 13 amino acids. For the CDR3, the DNA is TGTGCCAGCAGTTTAAAGGGGGCGATTTCAGCTTTCTTT. It is translated as CASSLKGAISAFF.